Listed below are T cell receptor beta chains from one sample, sequenced in a study of shared clonotypes between healthy human individuals. Method: immunoSEQ multiplex PCR; TCRdb's copy keeps in-frame clones and lacks some. The table has approximately 2,200,000 clones, around 93% seen once. The sequencing input was naive CD8+ T cells from PBMCs. These TCRs come from a man in his late teens or twenties in good health. Some clones in this sample may be carry-over from other donors' samples. Both conserved end residues are part of each CDR3. D genes are given only for firm matches. Not all rows give a size; the values are once, few, many and, for expanded clones, a class.

D,length,size,V,J,DNA,CDR3
NA,15,NA,TRBV11-2,TRBJ2-3,TGTGCCAGCAGCTTAGAATTAGCTCCCACAGATACGCAGTATTTT,CASSLELAPTDTQYF
NA,16,NA,TRBV29-1,TRBJ2-2,TGCAGCGTTCTACCCGGGACCGGGGCGAACACCGGGGAGCTGTTTTTT,CSVLPGTGANTGELFF
NA,16,NA,TRBV15,TRBJ1-2,TGTGCCACCAGCAGAGAGTGGGACGTCCCTAACTATGGCTACACCTTC,CATSREWDVPNYGYTF
NA,14,NA,TRBV29-1,TRBJ2-7,TGCAGCGCCAGCCCGGTTGAACCGCCTTACGAGCAGTACTTC,CSASPVEPPYEQYF
TRBD1,15,NA,TRBV14,TRBJ2-3,TGTGCCAGCAGCCAAGGCAACAGGGGGGCAGATACGCAGTATTTT,CASSQGNRGADTQYF
NA,14,NA,TRBV27,TRBJ1-5,TGTGCCAGCAGTCATCGGCAGACTAATCAGCCCCAGCATTTT,CASSHRQTNQPQHF
NA,16,once,TRBV6-5,TRBJ2-7,TGTGCCAGCAGCTACGGGACGGCCGTAATTGCCTACGAGCAGTACTTC,CASSYGTAVIAYEQYF
NA,16,once,TRBV28,TRBJ1-1,TGTGCCAGCACCACCCTTTGGGAAGGGACGAACACTGAAGCTTTCTTT,CASTTLWEGTNTEAFF
NA,13,NA,TRBV7-6,TRBJ2-1,TGTGCCAGCAGCTTAGACCGCTTCAATGAGCAGTTCTTC,CASSLDRFNEQFF
TRBD1,15,NA,TRBV6-5,TRBJ2-7,TGTGCCAGCAGACAAGGGACAGGGGGTTTCTACGAGCAGTACTTC,CASRQGTGGFYEQYF
NA,16,NA,TRBV10-2,TRBJ2-7,TGCGCCAGCAGTGAGCGCGGACCCTACCTTCCCCACGAGCAGTACTTC,CASSERGPYLPHEQYF